This TCR beta chain stems from a study of early T cells in non-severe SARS-CoV-2 infection (dated by TCRdb to about 2021). The study in broad terms: Because TCR sequencing was done on bulk RNA from unsorted whole blood, the alpha and beta chains could not be paired. Summary of the overall study and its limitations: VDJdb matching was skewed toward anti-spike CD8 responses, so virus-specific expansions were likely underestimated and private and CD4 specificities were missed.

This clonotype came up many times. This clone's antigen is unknown. No much larger clone is present one base from it, and per-base qualities are unavailable. Library preparation was by 5' RACE. Sequencing was performed on a NextSeq 500. Unique molecular identifiers were attached to individual cDNA molecules in the TCR library protocol so that sequencing error and PCR bias could be corrected. Both TCR alpha and beta chains were sequenced, and tight co-correlation was observed between alpha and beta sequence abundances in each sample. Under the source paper's analysis protocol: Decombinator V4 was used to annotate TCR sequences for V gene, J gene and CDR3. TCRs were defined as expanded if a significant change between any two time points was detected under a Poisson model with p below 0.0001. TCR abundances were normalised to the total number of TCRs sequenced per sample and expressed as counts per million. A search of VDJdb, accessed on 1 November 2021, was run for TCRs annotated to CMV, EBV and SARS-CoV-2, with TCRs annotated for multiple antigens excluded. In TCRdb, the public reads were trimmed at Q25 with fastp and aligned with MiXCR, with productive beta chains retained. For every CDR3 protein sequence, its rows merge into one entry that carries the most common genes and DNA. Here the V and J calls rest on TCRdb's processing, not on the authors' analysis. Present in this sample are some 81,000 distinct CDR3 sequences, about 9.6% of which were seen just once. The ten most abundant clones make up about 5.3% of the sample.

Set within a cohort of healthcare workers in London, UK, this nested case-control study involved weekly PCR testing of nasopharyngeal swabs along with blood sampling. Healthcare workers were recruited between 23 and 31 March 2020, during the week of the UK lockdown, and were followed weekly for up to about 15 weeks. This clonotype was obtained from an adult who was a healthcare worker with PCR-confirmed SARS-CoV-2 infection or an uninfected control (not recorded which). Sample: whole blood.

The CDR3: CASSQVGGEQFF. The sequence in DNA is TGTGCCAGCAGCCAAGTTGGAGGTGAGCAGTTCTTC. Recombination linked TRBV3-1 to TRBJ2-1; the D gene is perhaps TRBD2, on 5 matching bases. V lost 1 base and J lost 9 bases; the stretch between them is 7 bases long. The CDR3 has 12 amino acids, counting the end cysteine and phenylalanine. Just CDR3 DNA is preserved here, 36 bases in frame from base 1. The germline V gene (reference sequence) supplies CDR1 LGHDT and CDR2 YNNKEL.